What follows are 9 T cell receptor beta chains derived from one specimen sequenced in a study of T-cell reconstitution after alpha-beta-depleted transplantation in children. Unique molecular identifiers were used to barcode this TCRbeta library. TCRdb fed the PCR reads into MiXCR, producing one record per CDR3 protein. The sample shows 500,000 to 750,000 distinct CDR3 sequences, over 25% of them seen only once. The specimen comprised PBMCs, sampled before TCRalphabeta/CD19-depleted stem cell transplant. The receptors here all came from a boy under two years old with Wiskott-Aldrich syndrome, due to receive a stem cell transplant.

The rearrangement uses TRBV4-1 and TRBJ2-5, with 15 bases lining up with TRBD2. CDR3 length: 20 amino acids. V was clipped by 5 bases and J by 1 base; unmatched bases: 14. Germline V gene lookup returns CDR1 MGHRA and CDR2 YSYEKL. The CDR3 DNA reads TGCGCCAGCAGCTTTCGACGGACTAGCGGGAGGGAAGCCCTCCAAGAGACCCAGTACTTC. Its protein is CASSFRRTSGREALQETQYF.

This clonotype was picked up a small number of times. J is TRBJ2-6 and V is TRBV29-1, with D perhaps matching TRBD1 (6 bases). The CDR3 length is 14 residues. V lost 6 bases to trimming and J lost 2 bases, with 11 bases between them. Germline values: CDR1 SQVTM, CDR2 ANQGSEA. CDR3 coding DNA: TGCAGCGTCCTTCCAGGGGCTGGGGCCAACGTCCTGACTTTC. Translated: CSVLPGAGANVLTF.

This clonotype was seen many times. The rearrangement uses TRBV29-1 and TRBJ2-5; the D gene is possibly TRBD2 (7 bases). The CDR3 runs to 11 residues. V lost 6 bases and J lost 4, with 9 bases in between. Germline CDR1 and CDR2: SQVTM and ANQGSEA. This chain's CDR3 is CSVGGGETQYF. The CDR3 coding sequence is TGCAGCGTGGGAGGGGGAGAGACCCAGTACTTC.

The V and J genes are TRBV5-1 and TRBJ1-1; D not resolved. V dropped 7 bases and J dropped 1 base, with 17 bases sitting between them. The CDR3 sequence is 15 residues long. CDR1 is SGHRS and CDR2 is YFSETQ in the germline V gene. In DNA form, the CDR3 reads TGCGCCAGCGGGATGGGTATCGGAGGGAACACTGAAGCTTTCTTT. Amino acid sequence: CASGMGIGGNTEAFF.

The V and J genes are TRBV19 and TRBJ2-2; 7 bases align to TRBD2. The CDR3 runs 18 residues. With V trimmed by 3 bases and J by 0 bases, 10 bases remained unmatched. CDR1 and CDR2 (germline): LNHDA, SQIVND (reference sequence). The CDR3 region is CASSILWRELTNTGELFF. DNA for the CDR3: TGTGCCAGTAGTATTCTCTGGCGGGAGCTAACGAACACCGGGGAGCTGTTTTTT.

This sequence joins TRBV28 and TRBJ1-1; the D is unclear. The CDR3 is 11 residues long. V lost 6 bases, J lost 5 bases, and 7 bases lay in between. Germline V gene sequence: CDR1 MDHEN, CDR2 SYDVKM. CDR3 sequence: CASRDWTEAFF. The DNA for the CDR3 is TGTGCCAGCAGGGATTGGACTGAAGCTTTCTTT.

The gene calls are TRBV5-1 and TRBJ2-1; unclear D gene. From germline, CDR1 is SGHRS and CDR2 YFSETQ. The length of the CDR3 is 13 residues. V lost 4 bases to trimming and J lost 7 bases, with 12 bases between them. The CDR3 reads CASSGTNGNEQFF. The CDR3 region has the DNA TGCGCCAGCAGCGGAACTAACGGGAATGAGCAGTTCTTC.

This clonotype was counted a few times. The chain carries TRBV20-1 and TRBJ2-7; TRBD1 aligns across 9 bases. This CDR3 has 13 amino acids. Germline V gene lookup returns CDR1 DFQATT and CDR2 SNEGSKA (reference sequence). V trimming: 6 bases; J trimming: 4 bases; junction bases outside the gene matches: 7. This CDR3 is CSAGGQGMYEQYF. DNA for the CDR3: TGCAGTGCCGGTGGACAGGGGATGTACGAGCAGTACTTC.

This sequence joins TRBV4-1 and TRBJ1-3; D is unresolved. The CDR3 length is 15 residues. V lost 0 bases and J lost 0, with 6 bases in between. Germline loops: CDR1 MGHRA, CDR2 YSYEKL. The CDR3 bases are TGCGCCAGCAGCCAAGATCAGAGCTCTGGAAACACCATATATTTT. Translation gives CASSQDQSSGNTIYF.